The 6 T cell receptor beta chains below come from one sample, sequenced in a study of control samples from healthy donors and cancer patients. Sequencing was performed with immunoSEQ multiplex PCR; in TCRdb, only in-frame clones are kept and a portion is missing. The table lists approximately 44,000 clones, roughly three quarters of them singletons, with over 15% in the top ten. Sequences were obtained from formalin-fixed, paraffin-embedded tissue. The receptor source for this set is a male donor with melanoma.

This clone was counted a single time. The chain couples TRBV5-1 to TRBJ1-6; D gene ambiguous. The CDR3 extends over 13 amino acids. V lost 3 bases to trimming and J lost 8 bases, with 9 bases between them. Looked up from germline, CDR1 is SGHRS and CDR2 is YFSETQ. The CDR3 sequence is CASSYYGDSPLHF. The CDR3 nucleotides read TGCGCCAGCAGCTATTACGGTGATTCACCCCTCCACTTT.

The sample holds a few counts of this clone. The chain uses TRBV5-4 and TRBJ1-1, with TRBD1 identical over 9 bases. The trim removed 4 bases at V and 3 bases at J, leaving 7 bases unmatched. Germline assignment: CDR1 SGHNT and CDR2 YYREEE (reference sequence). The CDR3 is made up of 15 amino acids. CDR3 in amino acids: CASSPKDRGDTEAFF. CDR3 DNA: TGTGCCAGCAGCCCCAAGGACAGGGGAGACACTGAAGCTTTCTTT.

The chain couples TRBV2 to TRBJ1-5; a weak D match, TRBD1 (6 bases). This CDR3 is 14 amino acids long. Trimming took 5 bases from V and 1 from J, leaving 9 bases between them. Germline V gives CDR1 SNHLY, CDR2 FYNNEI. CDR3 in amino acids: CASSTDRSNQPQHF. The CDR3 DNA reads as TGTGCCAGCAGTACAGACAGGAGCAATCAGCCCCAGCATTTT.

In this sample, this clone is medium-sized (0.01 to 0.1%). The chain uses TRBV24-1 and TRBJ2-3; D unresolved. The length of the CDR3 is 12 residues. Trimming stripped 4 bases from V and 4 bases from J, with 5 bases between. CDR1 is KGHDR, CDR2 SFDVKD, per germline. Here the CDR3 reads CATSDLPDTQYF. The CDR3, as DNA: TGTGCCACCAGTGACCTCCCAGATACGCAGTATTTT.

CDR3 residues: CASSKGLAGGGSDTQYF. Written as DNA, the CDR3 is TGCGCCAGCAGCAAGGGACTAGCGGGAGGAGGATCAGATACGCAGTATTTT. The V call is TRBV5-1, the J call TRBJ2-3; the match to TRBD2 covers 15 bases. The CDR3 extends over 17 amino acids. J was trimmed by 4 bases and V by 4 bases; bases with no gene match: 7. Germline CDR1 is SGHRS and CDR2 is YFSETQ.

V usage is TRBV7-9 and J usage is TRBJ2-3; D is unresolved. Germline V gene lookup returns CDR1 SEHNR and CDR2 FQNEAQ (reference sequence). V was clipped by 3 bases and J by 3 bases, with 16 bases between them. The CDR3 has 16 amino acids. The CDR3 bases are TGTGCCAGCAGCTTCTACAAGGGAACGGCAACAGATACGCAGTATTTT. It yields the protein CASSFYKGTATDTQYF.